The rows below give T cell receptor beta chains drawn from one sample of a study of blood T cell repertoires in COVID-19. Clones were sequenced by immunoSEQ multiplex PCR, and TCRdb holds only the in-frame ones, with some missing. The sample has some 11,000 clones; around 72% are singletons. Specimen: peripheral blood. Every receptor here comes from a human donor in a cohort sampled during active COVID-19. Each CDR3 is given with its conserved first and last residue.

CDR3aa	v_gene	j_gene
CASSYSSGTQTQYF	TRBV6-5	TRBJ2-5
CATSDYQNIQYF	TRBV24-1	TRBJ2-4
CASSLSGGATETQYF	TRBV5-1	TRBJ2-5
CASRKGKNTGELFF	TRBV5-4	TRBJ2-2
CACGRGAGYYEQYF	TRBV28	TRBJ2-7
CASSGGTSGYEQFF	TRBV9	TRBJ2-1
CASSVGTSAQETQYF	TRBV9	TRBJ2-5
CASKFLGRDRANTEAFF	TRBV19	TRBJ1-1
CASITRGVAGELFF	TRBV28	TRBJ2-2
CASSEGLYEQYF	TRBV2	TRBJ2-7
CSVESAGDTQYF	TRBV29-1	TRBJ2-3
CASSLSGTSVTGELFF	TRBV7-7	TRBJ2-2
CASSVLSGYSYEQYF	TRBV5-1	TRBJ2-7
CATKAGGLSYEQYF	TRBV28	TRBJ2-7
CASGLVRYEQYF	TRBV2	TRBJ2-7
CASSQAVEFYEQYF	TRBV4-1	TRBJ2-7